These 22 T cell receptor beta chains came from one sample sequenced in a study of blood T cell repertoires in COVID-19. Sequencing used immunoSEQ multiplex PCR; TCRdb keeps in-frame clones, though not all of them. The table lists some 250,000 clones, around 88% of them singletons, with about 3.1% in the top ten. Sequenced material: peripheral blood. Every receptor here comes from a woman in her 30s who had recovered from COVID-19.

V is TRBV11-2 and J is TRBJ2-7; possible D gene TRBD2, 6 bases. The germline gives CDR1 SGHAT, CDR2 FQNNGV. V was shortened by 6 bases and J by 5 bases, with 20 bases between the two germline ends. The CDR3 has 15 amino acids. CDR3 amino acids: CASRPPRAGRNEQYF. CDR3 coding DNA: TGTGCCAGCAGGCCCCCTCGGGCGGGGAGGAACGAGCAGTACTTC.

The rearrangement joins TRBV2 to TRBJ1-4; 7 nucleotides align to TRBD1. The J segment lost 7 bases and the V segment lost 3 bases, leaving 5 bases of the junction unmatched. Germline CDR1 reads SNHLY; CDR2 reads FYNNEI. This CDR3 is built from 14 residues. The CDR3 nucleotides are TGTGCCAGCAGTGACCAACGACAGGGTGAAAAACTGTTTTTT. Protein sequence: CASSDQRQGEKLFF.

The chain combines TRBV6-1 with TRBJ1-6, with D hard to call. The CDR3 is 17 residues long. The germline V and J ends were trimmed by 4 bases and 0 bases, with 13 bases remaining between them. Looked up from germline, CDR1 is MNHNS and CDR2 is SASEGT. The CDR3 nucleotides read TGTGCCAGCAGTGGGAACAGCATGGGCTCCTATAATTCACCCCTCCACTTT. It encodes CASSGNSMGSYNSPLHF.

This chain uses TRBV14 with TRBJ2-5; 10 bases align to TRBD2. The germline V gene has CDR1 SGHDN and CDR2 FVKESK. CDR3 length equals 18 residues. V gave up 0 bases and J gave up 5 bases; unmatched junction bases: 12. The CDR3 DNA reads as TGTGCCAGCAGCCAAGAGAGGGGAGCGGGGGGGCCCGCGGAGACCCAGTACTTC. Its translation: CASSQERGAGGPAETQYF.

The chain carries TRBV2 and TRBJ2-7; weak D call: TRBD2 (5 bases). Germline lookup yields CDR1 SNHLY and CDR2 FYNNEI. This CDR3 is 14 amino acids long. V shed 4 bases and J shed 0 bases, with 10 bases lying between them. CDR3 sequence: CASSVEVSSYEQYF. Here the CDR3 DNA reads TGTGCCAGCAGTGTGGAGGTTAGCTCCTACGAGCAGTACTTC.

The genes are TRBV5-1 and TRBJ1-1, with a weak D call TRBD1 (5 bases). V was clipped by 4 bases and J by 1 base, with 11 bases between them. CDR3 size: 14 residues. Germline-derived CDR1 and CDR2 are SGHRS and YFSETQ. CDR3 in amino acids: CASSTPTENTEAFF. In DNA form, the CDR3 reads TGCGCCAGCAGCACACCGACAGAGAACACTGAAGCTTTCTTT.

The chain employs TRBV19 and TRBJ2-4; D gene uncertain. The CDR3 has 13 residues. V lost 5 bases and J 1 base, leaving 6 bases between the germline ends. Germline V CDR1 and CDR2: LNHDA, SQIVND (reference sequence). The CDR3 DNA reads as TGTGCCAGTAGTCCCAGGGCCAAAAACATTCAGTACTTC. Residues: CASSPRAKNIQYF.

The chain is built from TRBV5-6 and TRBJ1-1, with 8 bases identical to TRBD1. The CDR3 covers 14 residues. Germline V gene sequence: CDR1 SGHDT, CDR2 YYEEEE. J lost 11 bases, V lost 2 bases, and 11 bases had no gene match. CDR3 bases: TGTGCCAGCAGCTTCGACAGGGGTAAAGGTGAGGCTTTCTTT. Translation: CASSFDRGKGEAFF.

This clone was picked up one time. This chain joins TRBV27 and TRBJ2-5; tentatively, D is TRBD2 (5 bases). V shed 3 bases and J shed 3 bases, with 14 bases lying between them. This CDR3 has 15 amino acids. The V gene's germline CDR1 is MNHEY and CDR2 SMNVEV (reference sequence). The CDR3 sequence is CASSLYREGKETQYF. The CDR3 region has the DNA TGTGCCAGCAGTTTGTACCGGGAAGGAAAAGAGACCCAGTACTTC.

V gene TRBV24-1 combines with J gene TRBJ2-1; TRBD2 agrees at 7 bases. The CDR3 runs 13 residues. J lost 15 bases, V lost 4 bases, and 11 bases had no gene match. Germline-derived CDR1 and CDR2 are KGHDR and SFDVKD. CDR3 sequence (DNA): TGTGCCACCAGTGACCAGCGGGACGTTGGGCTGTTCTTC. Translated, it gives CATSDQRDVGLFF.

J is TRBJ1-4 and V is TRBV4-1, with D perhaps matching TRBD1 (5 bases). V lost 4 bases to trimming and J lost 3 bases, with 15 bases between them. CDR3 size: 16 residues. CDR1 is MGHRA and CDR2 is YSYEKL in the germline V gene. This chain's CDR3 is CASSRSGGTPNEKLFF. The CDR3 region has the DNA TGCGCCAGCAGCCGGTCTGGGGGGACCCCTAATGAAAAACTGTTTTTT.

The gene calls are TRBV4-2 and TRBJ2-7; D is perhaps TRBD1 (6 bases). The V gene lost 2 bases and the J gene lost 3 bases, with 14 bases spanning the gap. The CDR3 is 15 residues long. CDR1 and CDR2 from the germline V gene are LGHNA and YNFKEQ. CDR3 in amino acids: CASSQNRDTFYEQYF. CDR3 bases: TGTGCCAGCAGCCAAAATCGGGACACCTTCTACGAGCAGTACTTC.

The chain joins TRBV7-2 to TRBJ2-7, with D possibly matching TRBD2 (6 bases). Germline CDR1 reads SGHTA; CDR2 reads FQGNSA. The ends were cut back, 4 bases at V and 3 bases at J, with 13 bases in the middle. The CDR3 has 14 amino acids. The CDR3 DNA reads TGTGCCAGCAGCTCAAACCACGGGGGCTACGAGCAGTACTTC. This gives the protein CASSSNHGGYEQYF.

The J gene is TRBJ2-5, the V gene TRBV27, with TRBD1 identical over 8 bases. Trimming removed 2 bases from V and 3 bases from J; junction bases left unmatched: 5. This CDR3 region has 15 residues. Germline loops: CDR1 MNHEY, CDR2 SMNVEV (reference sequence). CDR3 bases: TGTGCCAGCAGTTTAAGTGGGACAGGAGAAGAGACCCAGTACTTC. Its protein product is CASSLSGTGEETQYF.

This chain uses TRBV6-6 with TRBJ1-3; D remains unclear. V lost 0 bases and J lost 3, with 6 bases in between. Germline V lookup: CDR1 MNHNY, CDR2 SVGAGI (reference sequence). This CDR3 has 14 residues. CDR3 nucleotide sequence: TGTGCCAGCAGTTACTCCGGGGTTGGAAACACCATATATTTT. Translating gives CASSYSGVGNTIYF.

Here the CDR3 DNA reads TGTGCCAGCAGTTTCCAGTCAGGTGAGCAGTTCTTC. It encodes CASSFQSGEQFF. The rearrangement links TRBV27 to TRBJ2-1; D gene ambiguous. CDR3 length equals 12 residues. CDR1 and CDR2 (germline): MNHEY, SMNVEV (reference sequence). Trimming pared 3 bases from V and 9 bases from J, leaving 9 bases between.

The chain links TRBV30 to TRBJ2-7; 10 bases agree with TRBD1. Germline V gives CDR1 GTSNPN, CDR2 SVGIG (reference sequence). The J segment lost 5 bases and the V segment lost 1 base, leaving 5 bases of the junction unmatched. The CDR3 length is 14 residues. CDR3 amino acids: CAWSGPTGGNEQYF. As DNA, the CDR3 is TGTGCCTGGAGTGGGCCGACAGGGGGCAACGAGCAGTACTTC.

Here the CDR3 reads CSVLDRSSSYEQYF. The CDR3 DNA reads TGCAGCGTTCTCGACAGGTCCAGCTCCTACGAGCAGTACTTC. The rearrangement uses TRBV29-1 and TRBJ2-7, with a weak D call TRBD1 (6 bases). The CDR3 length is 14 residues. Trimming took off 5 bases at V and 0 bases at J, with 14 bases between the two ends. In germline, CDR1 is SQVTM, CDR2 ANQGSEA.

The chain couples TRBV5-5 to TRBJ2-1; maybe TRBD1 (7 bases). The CDR3 consists of 14 residues. V dropped 3 bases and J dropped 4 bases, with 11 bases sitting between them. In germline, CDR1 is SGHKS, CDR2 YYEKEE (reference sequence). DNA for the CDR3: TGTGCCAGCAGCTCAGGGGGACTTTACAATGAGCAGTTCTTC. Translated: CASSSGGLYNEQFF.

This clone was detected a few times. This chain uses TRBV5-4 with TRBJ1-6; TRBD1 aligns across 8 bases. Trimming at V came to 4 bases and at J to 9 bases, leaving 9 bases not matched to a gene. This CDR3 region has 15 residues. CDR1 SGHNT and CDR2 YYREEE come from the germline V gene (reference sequence). CDR3: CASSKDRVAGSPLHF. The CDR3 nucleotides read TGTGCCAGCAGCAAGGACAGGGTGGCCGGTTCACCCCTCCACTTT.

The chain recombines TRBV19 with TRBJ2-3; D is perhaps TRBD2 (6 bases). The CDR3 sequence is 16 residues long. The germline V gene encodes CDR1 LNHDA and CDR2 SQIVND (reference sequence). Trimming took off 6 bases at V and 2 bases at J, with 18 bases between the two ends. CDR3 in amino acids: CASRGFSGAFTDTQYF. CDR3 in DNA: TGTGCCAGTAGGGGCTTTAGCGGCGCGTTCACAGATACGCAGTATTTT.

The chain links TRBV11-2 to TRBJ2-2; D is possibly TRBD1 (6 bases). Germline-derived CDR1 and CDR2 are SGHAT and FQNNGV. The CDR3 is 13 amino acids. The V end was cut by 6 bases, the J end by 5 bases, with 10 bases between. CDR3 loop: CASRSQGTGELFF. CDR3 DNA sequence: TGTGCCAGCAGGTCACAGGGAACCGGGGAGCTGTTTTTT. The full variable domain, its missing parts supplied by reference TRBV11-2 and TRBJ2-2, is EAGVAQSPRYKIIEKRQSVAFWCNPISGHATLYWYQQILGQGPKLLIQFQNNGVVDDSQLPKDRFSAERLKGVDSTLKIQPAKLEDSAVYLCASRSQGTGELFFGEGSRLTVL.